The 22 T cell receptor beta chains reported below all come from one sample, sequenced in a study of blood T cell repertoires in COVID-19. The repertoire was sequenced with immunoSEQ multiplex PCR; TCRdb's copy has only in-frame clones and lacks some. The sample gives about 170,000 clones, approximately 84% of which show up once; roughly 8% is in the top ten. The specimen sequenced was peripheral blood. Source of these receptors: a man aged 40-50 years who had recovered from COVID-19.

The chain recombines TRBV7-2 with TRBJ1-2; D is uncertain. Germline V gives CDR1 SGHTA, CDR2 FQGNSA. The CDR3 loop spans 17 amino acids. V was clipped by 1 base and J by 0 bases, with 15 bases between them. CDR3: CASSLGVRVGPNYGYTF. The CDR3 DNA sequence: TGTGCCAGCAGCTTAGGGGTGAGGGTTGGCCCTAACTATGGCTACACCTTC.

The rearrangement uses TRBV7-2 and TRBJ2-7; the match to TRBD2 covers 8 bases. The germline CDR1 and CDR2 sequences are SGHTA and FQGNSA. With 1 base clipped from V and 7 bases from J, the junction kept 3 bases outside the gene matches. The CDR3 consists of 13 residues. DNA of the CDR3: TGTGCCAGCAGCTTAGGACTAGCGAATGAGCAGTACTTC. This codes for CASSLGLANEQYF. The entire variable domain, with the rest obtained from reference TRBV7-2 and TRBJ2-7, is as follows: GAGVSQSPSNKVTEKGKDVELRCDPISGHTALYWYRQSLGQGLEFLIYFQGNSAPDKSGLPSDRFSAERTGGSVSTLTIQRTQQEDSAVYLCASSLGLANEQYFGPGTRLTVT.

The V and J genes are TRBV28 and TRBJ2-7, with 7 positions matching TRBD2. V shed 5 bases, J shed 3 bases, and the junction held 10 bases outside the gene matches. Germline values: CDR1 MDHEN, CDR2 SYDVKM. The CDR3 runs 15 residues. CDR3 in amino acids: CASSPGWGGNYEQYF. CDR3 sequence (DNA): TGTGCCAGCAGTCCCGGTTGGGGAGGGAACTACGAGCAGTACTTC.

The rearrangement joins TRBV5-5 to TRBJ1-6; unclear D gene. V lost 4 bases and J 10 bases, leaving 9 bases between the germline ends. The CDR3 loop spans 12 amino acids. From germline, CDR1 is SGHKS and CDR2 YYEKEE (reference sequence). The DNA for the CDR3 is TGTGCCAGCAGCCCCCCTCGGTCACCCCTCCACTTT. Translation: CASSPPRSPLHF. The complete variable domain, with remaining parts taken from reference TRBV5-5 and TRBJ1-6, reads DAGVTQSPTHLIKTRGQQVTLRCSPISGHKSVSWYQQVLGQGPQFIFQYYEKEERGRGNFPDRFSARQFPNYSSELNVNALLLGDSALYLCASSPPRSPLHFGNGTRLTVT.

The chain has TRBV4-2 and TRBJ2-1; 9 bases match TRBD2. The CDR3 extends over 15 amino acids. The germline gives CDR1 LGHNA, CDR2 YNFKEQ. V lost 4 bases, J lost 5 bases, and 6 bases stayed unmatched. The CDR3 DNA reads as TGTGCCAGCAGCCCGGATCGGACTAGCGACAATGAGCAGTTCTTC. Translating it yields CASSPDRTSDNEQFF.

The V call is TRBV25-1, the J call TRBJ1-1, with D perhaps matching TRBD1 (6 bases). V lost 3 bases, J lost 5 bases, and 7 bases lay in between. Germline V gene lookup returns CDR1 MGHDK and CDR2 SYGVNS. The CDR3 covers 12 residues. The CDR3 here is CASSDRGTEAFF. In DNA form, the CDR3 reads TGTGCCAGCAGTGACAGGGGTACTGAAGCTTTCTTT.

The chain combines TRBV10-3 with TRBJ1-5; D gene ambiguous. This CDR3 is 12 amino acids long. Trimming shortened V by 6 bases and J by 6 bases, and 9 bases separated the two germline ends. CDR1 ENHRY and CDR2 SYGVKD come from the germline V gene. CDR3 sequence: CAISTAGQPQHF. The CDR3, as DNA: TGTGCCATCAGCACAGCAGGTCAGCCCCAGCATTTT.

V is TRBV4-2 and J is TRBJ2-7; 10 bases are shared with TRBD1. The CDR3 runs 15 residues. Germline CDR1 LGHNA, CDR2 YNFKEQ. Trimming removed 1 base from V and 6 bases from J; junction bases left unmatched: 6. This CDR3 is CASSQVGTGAGEQYF. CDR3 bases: TGTGCCAGCAGCCAAGTTGGGACAGGGGCGGGCGAGCAGTACTTC.

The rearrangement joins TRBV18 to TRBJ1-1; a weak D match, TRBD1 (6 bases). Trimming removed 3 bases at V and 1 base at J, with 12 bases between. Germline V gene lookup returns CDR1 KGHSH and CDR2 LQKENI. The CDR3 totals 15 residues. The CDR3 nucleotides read TGTGCCAGCTCACCTTCGGCAGGGGCGAACACTGAAGCTTTCTTT. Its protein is CASSPSAGANTEAFF. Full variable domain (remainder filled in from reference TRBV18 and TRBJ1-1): NAGVMQNPRHLVRRRGQEARLRCSPMKGHSHVYWYRQLPEEGLKFMVYLQKENIIDESGMPKERFSAEFPKEGPSILRIQQVVRGDSAAYFCASSPSAGANTEAFFGQGTRLTVV.

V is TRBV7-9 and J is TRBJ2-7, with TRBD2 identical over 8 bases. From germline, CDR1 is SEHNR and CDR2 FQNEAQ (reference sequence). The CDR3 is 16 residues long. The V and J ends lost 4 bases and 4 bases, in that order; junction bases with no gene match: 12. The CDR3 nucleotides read TGTGCCAGCAGCTCCCCTGGATTAGCGGGAAATTACGAGCAGTACTTC. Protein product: CASSSPGLAGNYEQYF. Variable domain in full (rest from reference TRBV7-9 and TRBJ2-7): DTGVSQNPRHKITKRGQNVTFRCDPISEHNRLYWYRQTLGQGPEFLTYFQNEAQLEKSRLLSDRFSAERPKGSFSTLEIQRTEQGDSAMYLCASSSPGLAGNYEQYFGPGTRLTVT.

For the CDR3, the DNA is TGTGCCACCTCTTTACAGGGGAGCTCCTACAATGAGCAGTTCTTC. Its translation: CATSLQGSSYNEQFF. The genes are TRBV10-3 and TRBJ2-1, with 7 bases that match TRBD1. J lost 0 bases, V lost 10 bases, and 9 bases had no gene match. The V gene's germline CDR1 is ENHRY and CDR2 SYGVKD. This CDR3 region has 15 residues.

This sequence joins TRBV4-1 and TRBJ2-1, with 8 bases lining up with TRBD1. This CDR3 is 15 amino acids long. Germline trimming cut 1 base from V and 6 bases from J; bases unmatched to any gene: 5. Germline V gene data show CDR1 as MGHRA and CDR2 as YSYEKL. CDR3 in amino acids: CASSQGQGASNEQFF. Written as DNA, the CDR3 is TGCGCCAGCAGCCAAGGGCAGGGGGCTTCCAATGAGCAGTTCTTC.

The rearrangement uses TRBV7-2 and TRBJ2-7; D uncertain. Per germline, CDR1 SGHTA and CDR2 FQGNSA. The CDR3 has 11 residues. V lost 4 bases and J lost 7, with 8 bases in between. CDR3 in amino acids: CASSSGWEQYF. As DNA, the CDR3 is TGTGCCAGCAGCTCCGGGTGGGAGCAGTACTTC.

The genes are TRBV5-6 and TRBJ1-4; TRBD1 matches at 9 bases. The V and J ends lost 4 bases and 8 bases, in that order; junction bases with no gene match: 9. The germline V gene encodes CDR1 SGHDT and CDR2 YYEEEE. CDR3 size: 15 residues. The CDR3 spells CASSLDRGGGEKLFF. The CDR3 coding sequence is TGTGCCAGCAGCCTGGACAGGGGAGGTGGGGAAAAACTGTTTTTT.

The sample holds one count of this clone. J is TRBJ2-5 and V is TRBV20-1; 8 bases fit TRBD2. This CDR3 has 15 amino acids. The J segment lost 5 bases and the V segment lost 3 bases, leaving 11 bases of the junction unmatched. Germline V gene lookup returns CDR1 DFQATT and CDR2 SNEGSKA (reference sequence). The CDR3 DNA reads TGCAGTGCTAGTACTAGCGGAGTGGGGCGGGAGACCCAGTACTTC. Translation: CSASTSGVGRETQYF.

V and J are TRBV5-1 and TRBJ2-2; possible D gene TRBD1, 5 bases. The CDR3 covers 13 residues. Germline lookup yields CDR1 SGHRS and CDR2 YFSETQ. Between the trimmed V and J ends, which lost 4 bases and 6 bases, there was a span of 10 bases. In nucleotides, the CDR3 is TGCGCCAGCAGCCAAGGGGTTTCCGGGGAGCTGTTTTTT. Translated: CASSQGVSGELFF.

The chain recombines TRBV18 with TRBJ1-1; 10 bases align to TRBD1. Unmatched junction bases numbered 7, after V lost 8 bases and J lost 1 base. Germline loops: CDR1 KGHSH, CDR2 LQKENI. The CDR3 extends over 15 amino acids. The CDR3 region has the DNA TGTGCCAGCCATCGACAGGGGGCTGGGAACACTGAAGCTTTCTTT. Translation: CASHRQGAGNTEAFF.

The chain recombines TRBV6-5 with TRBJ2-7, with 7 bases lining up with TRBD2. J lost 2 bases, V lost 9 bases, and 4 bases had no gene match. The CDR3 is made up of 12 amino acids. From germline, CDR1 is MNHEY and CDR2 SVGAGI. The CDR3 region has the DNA TGTGCCAGTGGACGGGGGGCCTACGAGCAGTACTTC. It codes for CASGRGAYEQYF.

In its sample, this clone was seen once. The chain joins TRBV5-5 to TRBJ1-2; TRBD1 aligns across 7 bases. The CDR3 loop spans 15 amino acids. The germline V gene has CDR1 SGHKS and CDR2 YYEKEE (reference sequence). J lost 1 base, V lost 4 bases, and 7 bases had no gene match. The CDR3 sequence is CASSPGQTINYGYTF. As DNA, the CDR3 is TGTGCCAGCAGCCCGGGACAGACGATTAACTATGGCTACACCTTC.

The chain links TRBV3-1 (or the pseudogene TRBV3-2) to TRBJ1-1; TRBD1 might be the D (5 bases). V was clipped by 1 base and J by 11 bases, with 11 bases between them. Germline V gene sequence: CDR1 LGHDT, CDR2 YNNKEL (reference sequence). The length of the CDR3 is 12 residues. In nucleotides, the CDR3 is TGTGCCAGCAGCCAAGGGGGCTCGGCCGCTTTCTTT. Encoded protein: CASSQGGSAAFF.

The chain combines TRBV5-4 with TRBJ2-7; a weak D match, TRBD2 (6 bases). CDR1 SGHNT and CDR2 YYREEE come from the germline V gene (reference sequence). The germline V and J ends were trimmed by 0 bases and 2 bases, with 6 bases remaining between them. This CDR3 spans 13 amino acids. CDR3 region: CASSLGTTYEQYF. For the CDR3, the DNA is TGTGCCAGCAGCTTGGGGACTACCTACGAGCAGTACTTC. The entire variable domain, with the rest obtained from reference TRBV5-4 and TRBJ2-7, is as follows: ETGVTQSPTHLIKTRGQQVTLRCSSQSGHNTVSWYQQALGQGPQFIFQYYREEENGRGNFPPRFSGLQFPNYSSELNVNALELDDSALYLCASSLGTTYEQYFGPGTRLTVT.

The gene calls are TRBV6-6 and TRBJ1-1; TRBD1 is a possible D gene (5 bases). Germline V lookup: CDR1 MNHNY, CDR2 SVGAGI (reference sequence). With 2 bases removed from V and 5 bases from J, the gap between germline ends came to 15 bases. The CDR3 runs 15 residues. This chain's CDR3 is CASSYVAARATEAFF. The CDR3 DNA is TGTGCCAGCAGTTACGTCGCGGCCAGGGCGACTGAAGCTTTCTTT.